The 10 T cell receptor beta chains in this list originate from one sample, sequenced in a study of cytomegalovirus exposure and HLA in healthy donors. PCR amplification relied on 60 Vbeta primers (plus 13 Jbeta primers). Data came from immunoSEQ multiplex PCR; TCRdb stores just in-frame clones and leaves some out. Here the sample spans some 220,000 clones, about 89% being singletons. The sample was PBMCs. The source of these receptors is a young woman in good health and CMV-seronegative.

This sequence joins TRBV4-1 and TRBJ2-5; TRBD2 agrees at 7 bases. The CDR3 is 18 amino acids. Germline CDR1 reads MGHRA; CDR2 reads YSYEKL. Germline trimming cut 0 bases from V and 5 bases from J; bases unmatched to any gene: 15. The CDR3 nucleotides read TGCGCCAGCAGCCAAGATGAGTCTGCGGGAGTAGCCCGGGAGACCCAGTACTTC. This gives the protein CASSQDESAGVARETQYF.

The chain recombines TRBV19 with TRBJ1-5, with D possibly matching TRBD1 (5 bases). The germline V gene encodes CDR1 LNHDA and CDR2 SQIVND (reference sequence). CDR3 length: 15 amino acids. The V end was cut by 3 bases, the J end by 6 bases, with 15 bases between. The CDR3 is CASSIVPGIAQPQHF. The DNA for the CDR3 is TGTGCCAGTAGTATCGTTCCAGGGATCGCTCAGCCCCAGCATTTT.

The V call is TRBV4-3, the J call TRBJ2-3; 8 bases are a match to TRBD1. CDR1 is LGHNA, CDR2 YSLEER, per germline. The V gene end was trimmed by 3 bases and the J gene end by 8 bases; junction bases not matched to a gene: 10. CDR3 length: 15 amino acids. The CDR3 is CASSHSPGTGITQYF. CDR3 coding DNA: TGCGCCAGCAGCCATAGTCCCGGGACAGGAATTACGCAGTATTTT.

CDR3 sequence reads: CASAPPDRDTEAFF. In nucleotides, the CDR3 is TGCGCCAGCGCCCCTCCGGACAGGGACACTGAAGCTTTCTTT. The V and J genes are TRBV5-1 and TRBJ1-1; 8 nucleotides agree with TRBD1. This CDR3 contains 14 residues. V shed 7 bases, J shed 3 bases, and the junction held 8 bases outside the gene matches. The germline V gene has CDR1 SGHRS and CDR2 YFSETQ.

The CDR3 sequence: CASSQEALNTGELFF. CDR3 in DNA: TGCGCCAGCAGCCAAGAGGCCCTGAACACCGGGGAGCTGTTTTTT. The gene calls are TRBV4-3 and TRBJ2-2; unclear D gene. Germline V lookup: CDR1 LGHNA, CDR2 YSLEER. The CDR3 length is 15 residues. Deletions cut 0 bases from V and 1 base from J, with 6 bases between.

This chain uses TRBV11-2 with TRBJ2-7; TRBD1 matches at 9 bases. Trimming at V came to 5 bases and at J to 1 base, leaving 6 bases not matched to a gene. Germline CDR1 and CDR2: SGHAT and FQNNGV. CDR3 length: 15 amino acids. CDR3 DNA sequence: TGTGCCAGCAGCAGGACCGGGACAGGGTCCTACGAGCAGTACTTC. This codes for CASSRTGTGSYEQYF. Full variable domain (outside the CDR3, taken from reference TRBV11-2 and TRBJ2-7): EAGVAQSPRYKIIEKRQSVAFWCNPISGHATLYWYQQILGQGPKLLIQFQNNGVVDDSQLPKDRFSAERLKGVDSTLKIQPAKLEDSAVYLCASSRTGTGSYEQYFGPGTRLTVT.

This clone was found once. The CDR3 spells CASSQGTGGNSPLHF. Here the CDR3 DNA reads TGTGCCAGCAGTCAAGGGACAGGTGGGAATTCACCCCTCCACTTT. This sequence joins TRBV27 and TRBJ1-6; TRBD1 matches 8 bases. Germline CDR1 MNHEY, CDR2 SMNVEV (reference sequence). V shed 5 bases and J 7 bases; nucleotides not matched to a gene: 7. The CDR3 has 15 amino acids.

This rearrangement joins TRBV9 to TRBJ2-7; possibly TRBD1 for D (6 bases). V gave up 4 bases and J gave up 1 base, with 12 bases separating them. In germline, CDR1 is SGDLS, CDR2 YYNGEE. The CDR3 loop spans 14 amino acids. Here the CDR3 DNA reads TGTGCCAGCAGCCCTATCGACAGGTCCTACGAGCAGTACTTC. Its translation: CASSPIDRSYEQYF.

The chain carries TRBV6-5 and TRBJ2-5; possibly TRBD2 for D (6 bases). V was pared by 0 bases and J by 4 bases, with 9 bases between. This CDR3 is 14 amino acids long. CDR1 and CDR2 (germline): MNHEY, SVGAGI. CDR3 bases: TGTGCCAGCAGTTACTCGAGGGAGGTAGAGACCCAGTACTTC. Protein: CASSYSREVETQYF.

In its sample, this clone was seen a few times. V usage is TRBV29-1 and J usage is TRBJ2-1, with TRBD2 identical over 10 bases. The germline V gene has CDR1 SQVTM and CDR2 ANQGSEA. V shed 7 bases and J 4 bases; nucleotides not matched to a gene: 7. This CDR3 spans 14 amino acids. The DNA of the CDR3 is TGCAGCGCTCCAGTAGCGGGGGGTTACAATGAGCAGTTCTTC. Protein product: CSAPVAGGYNEQFF.